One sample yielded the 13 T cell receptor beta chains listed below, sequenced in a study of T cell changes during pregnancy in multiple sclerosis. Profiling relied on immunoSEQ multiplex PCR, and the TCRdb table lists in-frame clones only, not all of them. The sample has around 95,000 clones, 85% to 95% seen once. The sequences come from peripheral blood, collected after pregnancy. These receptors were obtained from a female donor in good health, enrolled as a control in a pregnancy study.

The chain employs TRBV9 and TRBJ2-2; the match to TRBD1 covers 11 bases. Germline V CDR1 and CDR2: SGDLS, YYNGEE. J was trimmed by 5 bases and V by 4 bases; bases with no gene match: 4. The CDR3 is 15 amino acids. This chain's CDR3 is CASSPWDRGTGELFF. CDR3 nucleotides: TGTGCCAGCAGCCCCTGGGACAGGGGGACCGGGGAGCTGTTTTTT.

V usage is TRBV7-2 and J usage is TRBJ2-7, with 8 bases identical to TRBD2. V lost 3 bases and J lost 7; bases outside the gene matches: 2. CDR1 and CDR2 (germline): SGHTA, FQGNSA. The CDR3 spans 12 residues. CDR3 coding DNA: TGTGCCAGCAGCTTGGGCGGGGGGGAGCAGTACTTC. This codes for CASSLGGGEQYF.

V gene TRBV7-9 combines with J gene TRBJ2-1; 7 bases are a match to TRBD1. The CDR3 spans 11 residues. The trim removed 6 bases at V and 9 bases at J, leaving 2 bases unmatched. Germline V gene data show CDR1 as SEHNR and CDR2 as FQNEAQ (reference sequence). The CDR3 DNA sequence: TGTGCCAGCAGACAGGGGAGTGAGCAGTTCTTC. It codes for CASRQGSEQFF.

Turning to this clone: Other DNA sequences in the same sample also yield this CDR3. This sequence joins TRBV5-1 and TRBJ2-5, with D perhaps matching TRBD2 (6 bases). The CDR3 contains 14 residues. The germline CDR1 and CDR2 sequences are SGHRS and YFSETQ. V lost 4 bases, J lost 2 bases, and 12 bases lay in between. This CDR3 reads CASSPGGGQETQYF. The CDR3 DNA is TGCGCCAGCAGCCCCGGTGGGGGGCAAGAGACCCAGTACTTC.

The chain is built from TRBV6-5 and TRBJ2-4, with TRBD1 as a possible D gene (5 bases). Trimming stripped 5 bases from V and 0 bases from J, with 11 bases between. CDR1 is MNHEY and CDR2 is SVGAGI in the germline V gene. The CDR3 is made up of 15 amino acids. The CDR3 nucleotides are TGTGCCAGCAGTATAAGGGGCCTAGCCAAAAACATTCAGTACTTC. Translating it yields CASSIRGLAKNIQYF.

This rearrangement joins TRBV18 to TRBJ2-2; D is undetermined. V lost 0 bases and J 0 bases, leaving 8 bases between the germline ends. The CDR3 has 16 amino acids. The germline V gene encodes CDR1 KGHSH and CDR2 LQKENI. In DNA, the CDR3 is TGTGCCAGCTCACCACCCTCGACACCGAACACCGGGGAGCTGTTTTTT. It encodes CASSPPSTPNTGELFF.

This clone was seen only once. The CDR3 DNA reads TGTGCCAGCAGTTTAAGACAGGCATACGTAGAAAAACTGTTTTTT. Protein product: CASSLRQAYVEKLFF. V and J are TRBV28 and TRBJ1-4; a possible D gene is TRBD1 (6 bases). This CDR3 comprises 15 residues. V was clipped by 2 bases and J by 8 bases, with 15 bases between them. Germline CDR1 is MDHEN and CDR2 is SYDVKM.

The CDR3 DNA follows: TGTGCCAGCTCCCTTGGACAGGTCAATCAGCCCCAGCATTTT. Its protein is CASSLGQVNQPQHF. The chain employs TRBV18 and TRBJ1-5, with 7 bases matching TRBD1. The CDR3 sequence is 14 residues long. Germline V gene sequence: CDR1 KGHSH, CDR2 LQKENI. Trimming removed 6 bases from V and 3 bases from J; junction bases left unmatched: 5.

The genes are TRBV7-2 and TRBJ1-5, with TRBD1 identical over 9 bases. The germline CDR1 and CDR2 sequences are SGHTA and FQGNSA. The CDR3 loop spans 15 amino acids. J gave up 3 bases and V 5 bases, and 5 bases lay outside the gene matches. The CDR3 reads CASSAQGANNQPQHF. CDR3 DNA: TGTGCCAGCAGCGCACAGGGGGCAAACAATCAGCCCCAGCATTTT.

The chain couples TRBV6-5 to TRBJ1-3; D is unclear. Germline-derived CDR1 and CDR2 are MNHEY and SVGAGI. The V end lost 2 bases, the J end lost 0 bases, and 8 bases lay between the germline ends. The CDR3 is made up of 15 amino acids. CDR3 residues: CASSYQALSGNTIYF. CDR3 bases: TGTGCCAGCAGTTACCAGGCCCTCTCTGGAAACACCATATATTTT.

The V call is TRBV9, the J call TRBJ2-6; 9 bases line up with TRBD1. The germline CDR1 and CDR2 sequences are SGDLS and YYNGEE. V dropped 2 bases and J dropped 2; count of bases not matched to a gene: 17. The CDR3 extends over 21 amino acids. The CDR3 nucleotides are TGTGCCAGCAGCGTCGCCATCGGGACGGGACAGGGATACGCTGGGGCCAACGTCCTGACTTTC. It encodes CASSVAIGTGQGYAGANVLTF.

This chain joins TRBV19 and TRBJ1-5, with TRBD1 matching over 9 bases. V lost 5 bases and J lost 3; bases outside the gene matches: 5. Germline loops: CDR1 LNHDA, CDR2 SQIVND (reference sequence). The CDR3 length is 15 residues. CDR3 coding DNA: TGTGCCAGTAGTTCCGGACAGGGGAACAATCAGCCCCAGCATTTT. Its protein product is CASSSGQGNNQPQHF. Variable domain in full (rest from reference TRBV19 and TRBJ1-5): DGGITQSPKYLFRKEGQNVTLSCEQNLNHDAMYWYRQDPGQGLRLIYYSQIVNDFQKGDIAEGYSVSREKKESFPLTVTSAQKNPTAFYLCASSSGQGNNQPQHFGDGTRLSIL.

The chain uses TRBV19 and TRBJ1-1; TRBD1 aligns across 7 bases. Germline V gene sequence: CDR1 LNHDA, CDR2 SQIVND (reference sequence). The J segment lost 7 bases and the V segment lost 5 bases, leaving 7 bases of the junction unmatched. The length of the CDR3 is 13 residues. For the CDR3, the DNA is TGTGCCAGTAGTCCGGGGACAGCCAGTGAAGCTTTCTTT. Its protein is CASSPGTASEAFF.